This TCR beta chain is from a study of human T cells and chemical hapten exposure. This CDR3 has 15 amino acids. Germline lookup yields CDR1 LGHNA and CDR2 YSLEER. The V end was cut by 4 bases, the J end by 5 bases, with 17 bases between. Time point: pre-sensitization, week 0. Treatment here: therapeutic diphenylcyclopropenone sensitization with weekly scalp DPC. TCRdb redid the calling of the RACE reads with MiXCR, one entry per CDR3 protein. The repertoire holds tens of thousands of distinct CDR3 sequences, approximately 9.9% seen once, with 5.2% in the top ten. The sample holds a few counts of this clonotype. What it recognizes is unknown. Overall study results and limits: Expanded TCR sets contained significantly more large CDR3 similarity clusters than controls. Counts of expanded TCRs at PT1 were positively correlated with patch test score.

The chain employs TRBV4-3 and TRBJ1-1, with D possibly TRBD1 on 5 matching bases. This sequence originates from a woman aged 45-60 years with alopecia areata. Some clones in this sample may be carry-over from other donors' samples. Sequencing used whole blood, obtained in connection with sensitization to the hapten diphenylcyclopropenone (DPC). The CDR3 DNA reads TGCGCCAGCAGCCCCTTCGTCGGGGGGGGGACTGAAGCTTTCTTT. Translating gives CASSPFVGGGTEAFF.